The 25 T cell receptor beta chains listed next were all sequenced from one sample in a study of cytomegalovirus exposure and HLA in healthy donors. TCRdb's copy holds only in-frame clones and misses some; the assay was immunoSEQ multiplex PCR. In the table there are 120,000 to 150,000 clones, about 88% of which are singletons. Material: PBMCs. The receptors stem from a man younger than 35 in good health and CMV-seropositive.

This chain links TRBV5-1 with TRBJ2-3, with 9 bases fitting TRBD2. Looked up from germline, CDR1 is SGHRS and CDR2 is YFSETQ. V was pared by 3 bases and J by 2 bases, with 4 bases of the junction left unmatched. The CDR3 covers 15 residues. Here the CDR3 reads CASSSGTSYTDTQYF. As DNA, the CDR3 is TGCGCCAGCAGCTCCGGGACTAGCTACACAGATACGCAGTATTTT.

Relative to its sample, this clone is medium-sized. The chain couples TRBV5-4 to TRBJ2-7, with TRBD1 identical over 10 bases. CDR1 and CDR2 (germline): SGHNT, YYREEE (reference sequence). The CDR3 totals 16 residues. J gave up 5 bases and V 1 base, and 9 bases lay outside the gene matches. This chain's CDR3 is CASSLFSGTGAHEQYF. CDR3 nucleotide sequence: TGTGCCAGCAGCTTGTTTTCCGGGACAGGGGCCCACGAGCAGTACTTC.

V usage is TRBV6-5 and J usage is TRBJ2-3; D is unclear. The CDR3 consists of 14 residues. The V gene's germline CDR1 is MNHEY and CDR2 SVGAGI. V was shortened by 6 bases and J by 2 bases, with 12 bases between the two germline ends. CDR3 protein: CASSKTGITDTQYF. Written as DNA, the CDR3 is TGTGCCAGCAGCAAAACGGGTATCACAGATACGCAGTATTTT.

J is TRBJ2-1 and V is TRBV4-1, with D possibly matching TRBD2 (5 bases). V lost 0 bases and J 0 bases, leaving 12 bases between the germline ends. The CDR3 covers 17 residues. Germline CDR1 and CDR2: MGHRA and YSYEKL. CDR3 sequence: CASSQDLERSSYNEQFF. The CDR3 DNA reads TGCGCCAGCAGCCAAGATCTCGAGCGGAGCTCCTACAATGAGCAGTTCTTC.

The chain has TRBV6-4 and TRBJ1-2; the D is unclear. Trimming pared 3 bases from V and 4 bases from J, leaving 9 bases between. CDR1 and CDR2 from the germline V gene are MRHNA and SNTAGT. The CDR3 totals 13 residues. The CDR3 sequence is CASSENRGYGYTF. CDR3 nucleotide sequence: TGTGCCAGCAGTGAGAACCGCGGCTATGGCTACACCTTC.

V is TRBV27 and J is TRBJ1-5, with D maybe TRBD1 (5 bases). The CDR3 has 15 residues. Trimming pared 3 bases from V and 2 bases from J, leaving 11 bases between. Germline CDR1 reads MNHEY; CDR2 reads SMNVEV (reference sequence). The DNA of the CDR3 is TGTGCCAGCAGTTTTGGGGGGTCCGGCAATCAGCCCCAGCATTTT. Protein: CASSFGGSGNQPQHF.

The rearrangement links TRBV6-5 to TRBJ1-1, with TRBD1 matching 7 bases. This CDR3 comprises 16 residues. V was clipped by 2 bases and J by 4 bases; unmatched bases: 10. Germline CDR1 reads MNHEY; CDR2 reads SVGAGI. This CDR3 is CASSYAGLRGTTEAFF. CDR3 DNA: TGTGCCAGCAGTTACGCCGGACTCAGGGGGACCACTGAAGCTTTCTTT.

This chain links TRBV7-9 with TRBJ2-5, with 8 bases matching TRBD2. V lost 1 base to trimming and J lost 5 bases; unmatched junction nucleotides: 3. The germline V gene encodes CDR1 SEHNR and CDR2 FQNEAQ (reference sequence). CDR3 length equals 14 residues. In DNA form, the CDR3 reads TGTGCCAGCAGCTTAGGAGCGGGGGACGAGACCCAGTACTTC. Its protein product is CASSLGAGDETQYF.

V is TRBV9 and J is TRBJ2-1, with D possibly matching TRBD1 (5 bases). CDR3 length: 14 residues. CDR1 is SGDLS and CDR2 is YYNGEE in the germline V gene. The germline V and J ends were trimmed by 4 bases and 1 base, with 9 bases remaining between them. The CDR3 DNA follows: TGTGCCAGCAGCCCCCAGGGATCCTACAATGAGCAGTTCTTC. Translating it yields CASSPQGSYNEQFF.

The chain recombines TRBV18 with TRBJ1-1; 10 bases are shared with TRBD1. The germline V gene encodes CDR1 KGHSH and CDR2 LQKENI. This CDR3 has 15 amino acids. Germline trimming cut 3 bases from V and 1 base from J; bases unmatched to any gene: 2. CDR3 residues: CASSPDRGRNTEAFF. The CDR3 DNA reads TGTGCCAGCTCACCCGACAGGGGGCGGAACACTGAAGCTTTCTTT.

The chain combines TRBV7-2 with TRBJ2-1, with a possible D match to TRBD2 (5 bases). Trimming left V 3 bases short and J 5 bases short, with 11 bases between. CDR1 is SGHTA and CDR2 is FQGNSA in the germline V gene. CDR3 length: 14 amino acids. In DNA, the CDR3 is TGTGCCAGCAGCTTGGGCCGGGGTAACAATGAGCAGTTCTTC. This sequence encodes CASSLGRGNNEQFF. Full variable domain (remainder filled in from reference TRBV7-2 and TRBJ2-1): GAGVSQSPSNKVTEKGKDVELRCDPISGHTALYWYRQSLGQGLEFLIYFQGNSAPDKSGLPSDRFSAERTGGSVSTLTIQRTQQEDSAVYLCASSLGRGNNEQFFGPGTRLTVL.

The V gene is TRBV30, the J gene TRBJ1-1; weak D call: TRBD1 (5 bases). CDR1 is GTSNPN, CDR2 SVGIG, per germline (reference sequence). The CDR3 length is 12 residues. V was clipped by 8 bases and J by 1 base, with 11 bases between them. The CDR3 bases are TGTGCCGGATACAGGTGGAACACTGAAGCTTTCTTT. Its translation: CAGYRWNTEAFF.

This chain links TRBV11-3 with TRBJ2-3; D uncertain. There are 15 residues in the CDR3. V was shortened by 5 bases and J by 1 base, with 13 bases between the two germline ends. Germline CDR1 SGHNT, CDR2 YENEEA. For the CDR3, the DNA is TGTGCCAGCAGCCAATTACAGATGGGCACAGATACGCAGTATTTT. Its translation is CASSQLQMGTDTQYF.

The chain carries TRBV7-2 and TRBJ2-1; D is unresolved. The CDR3 has 13 residues. Germline V gene lookup returns CDR1 SGHTA and CDR2 FQGNSA. V lost 1 base and J 6 bases, leaving 7 bases between the germline ends. CDR3 protein: CASSLVGSNEQFF. Written as DNA, the CDR3 is TGTGCCAGCAGCTTAGTTGGCAGCAATGAGCAGTTCTTC. Full variable domain (rest looked up from reference TRBV7-2 and TRBJ2-1): GAGVSQSPSNKVTEKGKDVELRCDPISGHTALYWYRQSLGQGLEFLIYFQGNSAPDKSGLPSDRFSAERTGGSVSTLTIQRTQQEDSAVYLCASSLVGSNEQFFGPGTRLTVL.

V is TRBV10-3 and J is TRBJ2-5; 7 nucleotides line up with TRBD1. Unmatched junction bases numbered 7, after V lost 2 bases and J lost 1 base. This CDR3 is built from 16 residues. Germline V gene lookup returns CDR1 ENHRY and CDR2 SYGVKD. Here the CDR3 DNA reads TGTGCCATCAGTGAGGGTACAGGGGCCTCCCAAGAGACCCAGTACTTC. Translation: CAISEGTGASQETQYF.

This clone has more than one count but fewer than ten. This rearrangement joins TRBV19 to TRBJ2-4, with TRBD1 as a possible D gene (6 bases). Germline loops: CDR1 LNHDA, CDR2 SQIVND (reference sequence). The CDR3 runs to 15 residues. Trimming removed 1 base at V and 7 bases at J, with 14 bases between. The CDR3: CASSIGAGTGNIQYF. CDR3 DNA sequence: TGTGCCAGTAGTATAGGTGCGGGTACAGGGAACATTCAGTACTTC.

A few counts support this clone. This sequence joins TRBV5-4 and TRBJ2-2, with D perhaps TRBD1 (5 bases). Germline V gene lookup returns CDR1 SGHNT and CDR2 YYREEE (reference sequence). The CDR3 runs 13 residues. Trimming pared 4 bases from V and 5 bases from J, leaving 9 bases between. DNA for the CDR3: TGTGCCAGCAGCCCGGCAGGGACCGGGGAGCTGTTTTTT. It specifies CASSPAGTGELFF.

The chain combines TRBV29-1 with TRBJ2-2, with D possibly matching TRBD2 (5 bases). From germline, CDR1 is SQVTM and CDR2 ANQGSEA. The CDR3 runs to 14 residues. Trimming shortened V by 0 bases and J by 4 bases, and 9 bases separated the two germline ends. In DNA, the CDR3 is TGCAGCGTTGAAGATGGAGGCGGCACCGGGGAGCTGTTTTTT. It is translated as CSVEDGGGTGELFF.

Of note for this clone: Additional DNA sequences in this sample encode the identical CDR3. V usage is TRBV6-5 and J usage is TRBJ1-1, with 8 bases lining up with TRBD1. Germline V gene data show CDR1 as MNHEY and CDR2 as SVGAGI. V was pared by 4 bases and J by 1 base, with 2 bases of the junction left unmatched. The CDR3 runs 14 residues. The CDR3 spells CASSWDRKNTEAFF. The CDR3, as DNA: TGTGCCAGCAGTTGGGACAGGAAGAACACTGAAGCTTTCTTT.

This clone has only a few counts. The V gene is TRBV7-2, the J gene TRBJ2-7; D remains ambiguous. This CDR3 contains 14 residues. Trimming left V 6 bases short and J 3 bases short, with 15 bases between. Germline V gene data show CDR1 as SGHTA and CDR2 as FQGNSA. In DNA, the CDR3 is TGTGCCAGCAGTTACTTCTCTACGGTCTACGAGCAGTACTTC. This gives the protein CASSYFSTVYEQYF.

The chain recombines TRBV5-1 with TRBJ2-3; 8 bases agree with TRBD2. The V segment lost 6 bases and the J segment 0 bases; nucleotides outside the gene matches: 12. Germline assignment: CDR1 SGHRS and CDR2 YFSETQ. CDR3 size: 17 residues. CDR3 sequence reads: CASNPGSGGPSTDTQYF. For the CDR3, the DNA is TGCGCCAGCAACCCGGGGTCGGGGGGGCCTAGCACAGATACGCAGTATTTT.

The chain employs TRBV6-4 and TRBJ2-1; no clear D. This CDR3 contains 13 residues. With 6 bases removed from V and 5 bases from J, the gap between germline ends came to 11 bases. Germline assignment: CDR1 MRHNA and CDR2 SNTAGT. CDR3 sequence: CASSGGPHNEQFF. In nucleotides, the CDR3 is TGTGCCAGCAGCGGCGGTCCGCACAATGAGCAGTTCTTC.

The genes are TRBV6-4 and TRBJ2-2, with a tentative D call TRBD2 (5 bases). Germline lookup yields CDR1 MRHNA and CDR2 SNTAGT. The V end lost 2 bases, the J end lost 0 bases, and 7 bases lay between the germline ends. CDR3 size: 15 residues. CDR3 DNA: TGTGCCAGCAGTGACGAGGGTACGAACACCGGGGAGCTGTTTTTT. This sequence encodes CASSDEGTNTGELFF.

The chain links TRBV14 to TRBJ2-5; a weak D match, TRBD1 (6 bases). Germline-derived CDR1 and CDR2 are SGHDN and FVKESK. The CDR3 loop spans 15 amino acids. The V and J ends lost 5 bases and 1 base respectively, with 14 bases between them. The CDR3 region is CASSYDQGSQETQYF. CDR3 bases: TGTGCCAGCAGCTACGACCAGGGGAGCCAAGAGACCCAGTACTTC.

The chain is built from TRBV6-1 and TRBJ2-1, with 12 positions matching TRBD2. Unmatched junction bases numbered 15, after V lost 0 bases and J lost 0 bases. This CDR3 is built from 22 residues. CDR1 and CDR2 from the germline V gene are MNHNS and SASEGT. CDR3 DNA: TGTGCCAGCAGTGAAGCTGAGCGCCGGACTAGCGGGACATGGGGCTCCTACAATGAGCAGTTCTTC. Translating gives CASSEAERRTSGTWGSYNEQFF.